These 29 T cell receptor beta chains originate from one sample sequenced in a study of T cell responses to AZD1222 COVID-19 vaccine. Assay: immunoSEQ multiplex PCR; the TCRdb copy retains only in-frame clones and omits some. The repertoire holds just over 90,000 clones, around 89% seen once, with about 2.4% in the top ten. Sequences were derived from peripheral blood, sampled 28 days after the second AZD1222 dose. The receptors derive from an adult who received the AZD1222 COVID-19 vaccine.

The J gene is TRBJ2-1, the V gene TRBV5-6, with 7 bases that match TRBD2. This CDR3 contains 14 residues. V dropped 4 bases and J dropped 8; count of bases not matched to a gene: 9. Germline V CDR1 and CDR2: SGHDT, YYEEEE. Here the CDR3 reads CASSPAGPRDEQFF. For the CDR3, the DNA is TGTGCCAGCAGCCCAGCGGGGCCCCGGGATGAGCAGTTCTTC.

The chain recombines TRBV27 with TRBJ1-1; a weak D match, TRBD1 (5 bases). CDR1 and CDR2 from the germline V gene are MNHEY and SMNVEV (reference sequence). CDR3 size: 13 residues. V shed 8 bases and J shed 5 bases, with 15 bases lying between them. The CDR3 DNA is TGTGCCAGCCTCCTTTCCGAGGGGACTGAAGCTTTCTTT. Amino acids: CASLLSEGTEAFF.

V and J are TRBV18 and TRBJ2-3, with no clear D. V was clipped by 2 bases and J by 4 bases, with 10 bases between them. In germline, CDR1 is KGHSH, CDR2 LQKENI. This CDR3 comprises 14 residues. The CDR3 DNA follows: TGTGCCAGCTCACCAGAGGCTTTTCCAGATACGCAGTATTTT. Protein sequence: CASSPEAFPDTQYF.

The chain links TRBV11-2 to TRBJ1-3; D ambiguous. The CDR3 totals 15 residues. The germline CDR1 and CDR2 sequences are SGHAT and FQNNGV. With 1 base removed from V and 10 bases from J, the gap between germline ends came to 17 bases. The CDR3 DNA reads as TGTGCCAGCAGCTTAGGTCGACTGGGTTCCCAAACCATATATTTT. Translated: CASSLGRLGSQTIYF. Looking up the rest from reference TRBV11-2 and TRBJ1-3 gives the full variable domain: EAGVAQSPRYKIIEKRQSVAFWCNPISGHATLYWYQQILGQGPKLLIQFQNNGVVDDSQLPKDRFSAERLKGVDSTLKIQPAKLEDSAVYLCASSLGRLGSQTIYFGEGSWLTVV.

The rearrangement links TRBV29-1 to TRBJ1-2, with 7 bases that match TRBD1. This CDR3 comprises 14 residues. Trimming removed 0 bases from V and 7 bases from J; junction bases left unmatched: 8. Germline V gene sequence: CDR1 SQVTM, CDR2 ANQGSEA. CDR3 protein: CSVEEVQGRGGYTF. CDR3 nucleotides: TGCAGCGTTGAAGAGGTACAGGGGAGGGGTGGCTACACCTTC.

The chain carries TRBV9 and TRBJ1-4; 9 bases are a match to TRBD1. J was trimmed by 5 bases and V by 1 base; bases with no gene match: 3. Germline lookup yields CDR1 SGDLS and CDR2 YYNGEE. The CDR3 is 15 amino acids. The CDR3: CASSVLGTGNEKLFF. In DNA form, the CDR3 reads TGTGCCAGCAGCGTACTAGGGACAGGGAATGAAAAACTGTTTTTT.

The chain employs TRBV3-1 (or the pseudogene TRBV3-2) and TRBJ2-1; 10 bases match TRBD1. V was pared by 2 bases and J by 3 bases, with 13 bases of the junction left unmatched. The germline gives CDR1 LGHDT, CDR2 YNNKEL (reference sequence). There are 19 residues in the CDR3. Here the CDR3 reads CASSQHGGTGVDNYNEQFF. The CDR3 DNA reads as TGTGCCAGCAGCCAACACGGCGGGACAGGGGTCGATAACTACAATGAGCAGTTCTTC.

The sample holds a few counts of this clone. V gene TRBV13 combines with J gene TRBJ2-3, with TRBD1 matching 11 bases. The germline gives CDR1 PRHDT, CDR2 FYEKMQ (reference sequence). The CDR3 loop spans 16 amino acids. V gave up 5 bases and J gave up 3 bases; unmatched junction bases: 7. Written as DNA, the CDR3 is TGTGCCAGCAGCAAACGGACAGGGGGCAAGACAGATACGCAGTATTTT. This gives the protein CASSKRTGGKTDTQYF. Based on the CDR3 plus reference TRBV13 and TRBJ2-3, the full variable domain is AAGVIQSPRHLIKEKRETATLKCYPIPRHDTVYWYQQGPGQDPQFLISFYEKMQSDKGSIPDRFSAQQFSDYHSELNMSSLELGDSALYFCASSKRTGGKTDTQYFGPGTRLTVL.

This clone was observed a single time. The V gene is TRBV7-2, the J gene TRBJ2-5; 8 bases align to TRBD2. Germline-derived CDR1 and CDR2 are SGHTA and FQGNSA. The CDR3 loop spans 15 amino acids. Trimming at V came to 1 base and at J to 4 bases, leaving 5 bases not matched to a gene. The CDR3 sequence: CASSLVSGGPETQYF. CDR3 nucleotides: TGTGCCAGCAGCTTAGTGTCGGGGGGGCCAGAGACCCAGTACTTC. Filled out from reference TRBV7-2 and TRBJ2-5, the complete variable domain reads GAGVSQSPSNKVTEKGKDVELRCDPISGHTALYWYRQSLGQGLEFLIYFQGNSAPDKSGLPSDRFSAERTGGSVSTLTIQRTQQEDSAVYLCASSLVSGGPETQYFGPGTRLLVL.

The chain has TRBV29-1 and TRBJ1-1, with 7 bases identical to TRBD1. Germline V gene sequence: CDR1 SQVTM, CDR2 ANQGSEA. Trimming at V came to 7 bases and at J to 5 bases, leaving 16 bases not matched to a gene. This CDR3 region has 15 residues. The CDR3 loop reads CSAVNGGQALTEAFF. Written as DNA, the CDR3 is TGCAGCGCTGTGAACGGCGGACAGGCGCTTACTGAAGCTTTCTTT.

This clone appeared a single time. The chain joins TRBV29-1 to TRBJ2-5; maybe TRBD2 (6 bases). The CDR3 consists of 13 residues. Trimming stripped 7 bases from V and 3 bases from J, with 15 bases between. Germline V lookup: CDR1 SQVTM, CDR2 ANQGSEA. CDR3 in amino acids: CSGVQAGKETQYF. The CDR3 DNA is TGCAGCGGGGTCCAAGCGGGCAAAGAGACCCAGTACTTC.

The chain is built from TRBV19 and TRBJ1-2, with a possible D match to TRBD1 (5 bases). The germline V gene has CDR1 LNHDA and CDR2 SQIVND (reference sequence). The germline V and J ends were trimmed by 10 bases and 1 base, with 19 bases remaining between them. This CDR3 has 15 amino acids. DNA of the CDR3: TGTGCCACCATCCCATCTGGGGGGGATAACTATGGCTACACCTTC. Protein sequence: CATIPSGGDNYGYTF.

This clone appeared once. The chain is built from TRBV29-1 and TRBJ1-1, with D possibly TRBD1 on 6 matching bases. The CDR3 spans 15 residues. Per the germline V gene, CDR1 is SQVTM and CDR2 is ANQGSEA. Trimming left V 1 base short and J 7 bases short, with 19 bases between. CDR3 protein: CSVEVRGAGGVEAFF. In DNA, the CDR3 is TGCAGCGTTGAAGTTAGGGGGGCAGGAGGCGTTGAAGCTTTCTTT.

CDR3 residues: CASSEAVREKLFF. The CDR3 DNA sequence: TGTGCCAGCAGTGAAGCGGTGAGGGAAAAACTGTTTTTT. This chain connects TRBV6-1 to TRBJ1-4; D is undetermined. With 0 bases removed from V and 8 bases from J, the gap between germline ends came to 7 bases. CDR1 and CDR2 (germline): MNHNS, SASEGT. The CDR3 contains 13 residues.

CDR3 amino acids: CASSAWQAYNEQFF. The CDR3 DNA is TGTGCCAGCAGCGCCTGGCAGGCCTACAATGAGCAGTTCTTC. This rearrangement joins TRBV5-8 to TRBJ2-1; D is unclear. V lost 4 bases, J lost 2 bases, and 10 bases lay in between. This CDR3 has 14 amino acids. CDR1 and CDR2 (germline): SGHTS, YDEGEE.

This chain links TRBV27 with TRBJ2-4, with 7 positions matching TRBD1. With 7 bases clipped from V and 4 bases from J, the junction kept 4 bases outside the gene matches. Germline CDR1 reads MNHEY; CDR2 reads SMNVEV (reference sequence). The CDR3 length is 13 residues. The DNA for the CDR3 is TGTGCCAGCACCGGGACAGCTAAAAACATTCAGTACTTC. Encoded protein: CASTGTAKNIQYF.

This clone turned up a few times. The V gene is TRBV7-8, the J gene TRBJ1-2, with a possible D match to TRBD1 (5 bases). Trimming pared 1 base from V and 4 bases from J, leaving 10 bases between. Germline values: CDR1 SGHVS, CDR2 FQNEAQ. CDR3 length: 14 amino acids. CDR3 protein: CASSLGRVTYGYTF. In DNA, the CDR3 is TGTGCCAGCAGCTTAGGCAGGGTAACCTATGGCTACACCTTC.

The chain uses TRBV3-1 (or the pseudogene TRBV3-2) and TRBJ2-7; perhaps D is TRBD1 or TRBD2 (5 bases each). Germline V gene lookup returns CDR1 LGHDT and CDR2 YNNKEL (reference sequence). V lost 2 bases to trimming and J lost 2 bases, with 10 bases between them. This CDR3 has 14 amino acids. In DNA form, the CDR3 reads TGTGCCAGCAGCCAAAGTGGGGGAACCTACGAGCAGTACTTC. Protein sequence: CASSQSGGTYEQYF.

There are a few counts of this clone. V is TRBV6-5 and J is TRBJ1-6, with D perhaps matching TRBD1 (5 bases). Germline V gene lookup returns CDR1 MNHEY and CDR2 SVGAGI. The CDR3 length is 15 residues. The V and J ends lost 11 bases and 5 bases respectively, with 19 bases between them. The CDR3 DNA reads as TGTGCCGTCCCCATTTCCGGGACGGATAATTCACCCCTCCACTTT. It yields the protein CAVPISGTDNSPLHF.

V gene TRBV6-5 combines with J gene TRBJ1-2; a weak D match, TRBD1 (6 bases). From germline, CDR1 is MNHEY and CDR2 SVGAGI. V was cut by 2 bases and J by 2 bases, with 9 bases left in between. This CDR3 spans 14 amino acids. The CDR3 is CASSYLGQNYGYTF. The CDR3 DNA is TGTGCCAGCAGTTACCTCGGACAGAACTATGGCTACACCTTC.

The chain uses TRBV29-1 and TRBJ1-2; D unresolved. The CDR3 extends over 12 amino acids. The V end was cut by 4 bases, the J end by 4 bases, with 10 bases between. CDR1 is SQVTM and CDR2 is ANQGSEA in the germline V gene. The CDR3 is CSVVLGSYGYTF. In DNA form, the CDR3 reads TGCAGCGTTGTACTGGGATCCTATGGCTACACCTTC.

This clone has just one count. The V and J genes are TRBV30 and TRBJ2-5, with D unresolved. The CDR3 has 11 amino acids. Germline V gene lookup returns CDR1 GTSNPN and CDR2 SVGIG (reference sequence). The V and J ends lost 0 bases and 5 bases respectively, with 4 bases between them. The CDR3 protein is CAWSVAETQYF. The CDR3 DNA follows: TGTGCCTGGAGTGTAGCTGAGACCCAGTACTTC.

This rearrangement joins TRBV5-5 to TRBJ1-4; tentatively, D is TRBD1 (5 bases). Trimming removed 8 bases at V and 12 bases at J, with 23 bases between. Germline CDR1 reads SGHKS; CDR2 reads YYEKEE (reference sequence). The CDR3 totals 14 residues. The CDR3 is CASKPGLTSFELFF. CDR3 DNA: TGTGCCAGTAAACCGGGACTGACGTCTTTTGAACTGTTTTTT.

There are a few counts of this clone. This sequence joins TRBV6-5 and TRBJ1-2; tentative D call: TRBD1 (6 bases). Trimming removed 5 bases from V and 0 bases from J, with 13 bases in between. Germline loops: CDR1 MNHEY, CDR2 SVGAGI. The CDR3 is 15 amino acids. CDR3 loop: CASSRGTLTNYGYTF. The CDR3 DNA reads TGTGCCAGCAGTAGGGGGACGTTGACTAACTATGGCTACACCTTC.

The V and J genes are TRBV5-1 and TRBJ2-2; no firm D call. Deletions cut 5 bases from V and 2 bases from J, with 10 bases between. The CDR3 is made up of 14 amino acids. The germline V gene encodes CDR1 SGHRS and CDR2 YFSETQ. Written as DNA, the CDR3 is TGCGCCAGCAGACCCGTTCCCAACACCGGGGAGCTGTTTTTT. Protein sequence: CASRPVPNTGELFF.

The rearrangement links TRBV27 to TRBJ2-3; D tentatively reads TRBD1 or TRBD2 (6 bases each). Germline loops: CDR1 MNHEY, CDR2 SMNVEV (reference sequence). Trimming pared 6 bases from V and 3 bases from J, leaving 19 bases between. CDR3 size: 16 residues. The CDR3: CASSHEGGAFTDTQYF. The CDR3 DNA reads TGTGCCAGCAGCCACGAGGGGGGAGCGTTTACAGATACGCAGTATTTT.

In the case of this clone: The junction and the germline gene differ at one end; a read error may be behind it. The chain employs TRBV19 and TRBJ2-1; 7 bases agree with TRBD1. CDR1 is LNHDA, CDR2 SQIVND, per germline (reference sequence). The length of the CDR3 is 17 residues. CDR3 loop: CASSLDRVPITDNEQFF. The CDR3 nucleotides are TGTGCCAGTAGTCTAGACAGGGTCCCGATCACGGACAATGAGCAGTTCTTC.

There are a few counts of this clone. This chain connects TRBV30 to TRBJ2-2; D gene unclear. There are 15 residues in the CDR3. The V end lost 0 bases, the J end lost 3 bases, and 11 bases lay between the germline ends. Germline V gives CDR1 GTSNPN, CDR2 SVGIG (reference sequence). As DNA, the CDR3 is TGTGCCTGGAGTGTACAACGAAAGGACACCGGGGAGCTGTTTTTT. Its protein is CAWSVQRKDTGELFF.

The chain couples TRBV14 to TRBJ2-7; no firm D call. This CDR3 region has 17 residues. With 1 base removed from V and 3 bases from J, the gap between germline ends came to 19 bases. The germline V gene encodes CDR1 SGHDN and CDR2 FVKESK. The CDR3 reads CASSQGPVSTLSYEQYF. The DNA of the CDR3 is TGTGCCAGCAGCCAAGGGCCAGTCTCAACCTTGAGCTACGAGCAGTACTTC.